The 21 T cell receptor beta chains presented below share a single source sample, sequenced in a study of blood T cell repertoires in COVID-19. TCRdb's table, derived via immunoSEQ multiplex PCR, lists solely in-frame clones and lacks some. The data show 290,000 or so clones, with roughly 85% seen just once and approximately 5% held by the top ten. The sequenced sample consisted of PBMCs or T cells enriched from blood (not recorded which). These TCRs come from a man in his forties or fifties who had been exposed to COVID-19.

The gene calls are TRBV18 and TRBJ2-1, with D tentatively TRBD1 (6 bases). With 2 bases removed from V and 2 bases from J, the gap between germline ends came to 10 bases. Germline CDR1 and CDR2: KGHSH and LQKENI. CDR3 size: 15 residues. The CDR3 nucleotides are TGTGCCAGCTCACCAGCGACAGGTGCCTACAATGAGCAGTTCTTC. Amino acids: CASSPATGAYNEQFF.

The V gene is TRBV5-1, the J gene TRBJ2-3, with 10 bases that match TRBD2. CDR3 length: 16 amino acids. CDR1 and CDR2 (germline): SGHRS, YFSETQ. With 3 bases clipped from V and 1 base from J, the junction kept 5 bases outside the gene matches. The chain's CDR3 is CASSSPGTSGTDTQYF. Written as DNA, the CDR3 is TGCGCCAGCAGCTCGCCCGGGACTAGCGGCACAGATACGCAGTATTTT.

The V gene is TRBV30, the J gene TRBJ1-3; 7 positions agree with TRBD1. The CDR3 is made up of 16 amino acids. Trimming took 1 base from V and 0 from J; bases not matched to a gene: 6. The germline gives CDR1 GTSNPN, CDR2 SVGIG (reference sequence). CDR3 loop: CAWSAGQSSSGNTIYF. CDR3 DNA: TGTGCCTGGAGTGCGGGACAGTCGAGCTCTGGAAACACCATATATTTT.

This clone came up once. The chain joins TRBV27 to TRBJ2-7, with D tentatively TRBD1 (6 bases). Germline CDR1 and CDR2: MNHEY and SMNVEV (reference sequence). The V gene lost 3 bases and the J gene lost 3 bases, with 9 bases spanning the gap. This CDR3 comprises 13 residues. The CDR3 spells CASSLDSFYEQYF. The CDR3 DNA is TGTGCCAGCAGTTTGGACAGCTTCTACGAGCAGTACTTC.

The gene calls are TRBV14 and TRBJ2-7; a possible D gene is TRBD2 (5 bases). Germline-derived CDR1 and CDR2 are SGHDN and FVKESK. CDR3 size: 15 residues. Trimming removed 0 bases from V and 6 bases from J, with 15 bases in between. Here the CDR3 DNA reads TGTGCCAGCAGCCAAGAGGACTTCCGCTCTCGCGAGCAGTACTTC. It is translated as CASSQEDFRSREQYF.

CDR3 protein: CASSLRGQGDSGANVLTF. CDR3 DNA: TGTGCCAGCTCACTCAGAGGCCAGGGGGACTCTGGGGCCAACGTCCTGACTTTC. The chain carries TRBV18 and TRBJ2-6, with 7 nucleotides matching TRBD1. This CDR3 spans 18 amino acids. After removal of 4 bases from V and 0 bases from J, the junction contained 9 bases not matched to a gene. Germline V lookup: CDR1 KGHSH, CDR2 LQKENI. The variable domain in full, with the rest retrieved from reference TRBV18 and TRBJ2-6, is NAGVMQNPRHLVRRRGQEARLRCSPMKGHSHVYWYRQLPEEGLKFMVYLQKENIIDESGMPKERFSAEFPKEGPSILRIQQVVRGDSAAYFCASSLRGQGDSGANVLTFGAGSRLTVL.

The chain's CDR3 is CASSISASGRSTDTQYF. CDR3 nucleotide sequence: TGTGCCAGCAGCATAAGCGCTAGCGGGAGAAGCACAGATACGCAGTATTTT. The V call is TRBV7-2, the J call TRBJ2-3; the match to TRBD2 covers 10 bases. Germline-derived CDR1 and CDR2 are SGHTA and FQGNSA. The CDR3 extends over 17 amino acids. With V trimmed by 5 bases and J by 0 bases, 8 bases remained unmatched.

DNA of the CDR3: TGTGCCAGCAGCTTAGCGCAGTCCTACGAGCAGTACTTC. It specifies CASSLAQSYEQYF. The chain employs TRBV7-9 and TRBJ2-7, with D unresolved. Germline assignment: CDR1 SEHNR and CDR2 FQNEAQ (reference sequence). The CDR3 loop spans 13 amino acids. The germline V and J ends were trimmed by 0 bases and 1 base, with 4 bases remaining between them. The whole variable domain, remainder taken from reference TRBV7-9 and TRBJ2-7, is DTGVSQNPRHKITKRGQNVTFRCDPISEHNRLYWYRQTLGQGPEFLTYFQNEAQLEKSRLLSDRFSAERPKGSFSTLEIQRTEQGDSAMYLCASSLAQSYEQYFGPGTRLTVT.

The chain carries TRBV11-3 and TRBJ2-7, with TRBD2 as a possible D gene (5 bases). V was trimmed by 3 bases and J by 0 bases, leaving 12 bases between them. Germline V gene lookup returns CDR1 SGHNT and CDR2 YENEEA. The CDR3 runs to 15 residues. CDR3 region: CASSLSPGISYEQYF. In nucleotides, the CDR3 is TGTGCCAGCAGCTTGTCCCCCGGGATCTCCTACGAGCAGTACTTC.

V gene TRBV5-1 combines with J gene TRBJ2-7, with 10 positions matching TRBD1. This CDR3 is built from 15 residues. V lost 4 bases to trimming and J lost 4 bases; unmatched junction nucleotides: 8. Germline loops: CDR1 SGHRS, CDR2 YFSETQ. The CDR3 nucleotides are TGCGCCAGCAGCGGCCCCGGGACAGGGGAGTACGAGCAGTACTTC. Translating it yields CASSGPGTGEYEQYF.

CDR3 sequence (DNA): TGTGCCGGGTCCGGGACAATCCTCTACGAGCAGTACTTC. It translates to CAGSGTILYEQYF. This chain joins TRBV30 and TRBJ2-7; weak D call: TRBD1 (6 bases). The CDR3 consists of 13 residues. The germline gives CDR1 GTSNPN, CDR2 SVGIG (reference sequence). The V and J ends lost 8 bases and 3 bases respectively, with 17 bases between them.

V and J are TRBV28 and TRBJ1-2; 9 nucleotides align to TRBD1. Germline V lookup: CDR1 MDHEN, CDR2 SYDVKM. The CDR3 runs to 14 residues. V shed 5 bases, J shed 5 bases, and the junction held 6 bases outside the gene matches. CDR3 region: CASSQRTGVYGYTF. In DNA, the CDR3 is TGTGCCAGCAGTCAACGGACAGGGGTATATGGCTACACCTTC.

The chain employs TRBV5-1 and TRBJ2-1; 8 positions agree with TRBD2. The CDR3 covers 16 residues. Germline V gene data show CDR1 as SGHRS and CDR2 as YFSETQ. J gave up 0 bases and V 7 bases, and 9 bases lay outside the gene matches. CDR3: CASRPGSGSSYNEQFF. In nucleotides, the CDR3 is TGCGCCAGCCGCCCGGGAAGCGGGAGCTCCTACAATGAGCAGTTCTTC.

In DNA form, the CDR3 reads TGTGCCAGCAGTGAGGCTAGCTTGACAGATACGCAGTATTTT. Its translation is CASSEASLTDTQYF. The chain recombines TRBV6-1 with TRBJ2-3; TRBD2 might be the D (5 bases). The CDR3 length is 14 residues. V was cut by 3 bases and J by 3 bases, with 10 bases left in between. CDR1 and CDR2 (germline): MNHNS, SASEGT.

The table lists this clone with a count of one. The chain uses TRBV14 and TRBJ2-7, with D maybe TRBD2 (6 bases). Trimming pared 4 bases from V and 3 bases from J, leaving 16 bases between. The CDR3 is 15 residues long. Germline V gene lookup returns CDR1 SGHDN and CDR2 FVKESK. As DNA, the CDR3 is TGTGCCAGCAGCCGGGAGGCAGAGCGGTACTACGAGCAGTACTTC. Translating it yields CASSREAERYYEQYF.

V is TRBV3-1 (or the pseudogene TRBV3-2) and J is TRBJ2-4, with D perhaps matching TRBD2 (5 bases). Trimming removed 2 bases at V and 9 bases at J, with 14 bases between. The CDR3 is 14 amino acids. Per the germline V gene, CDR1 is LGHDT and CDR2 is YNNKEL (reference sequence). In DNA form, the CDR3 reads TGTGCCAGCAGCCAACTCGGCTTAGAGGGCATTCAGTACTTC. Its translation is CASSQLGLEGIQYF.

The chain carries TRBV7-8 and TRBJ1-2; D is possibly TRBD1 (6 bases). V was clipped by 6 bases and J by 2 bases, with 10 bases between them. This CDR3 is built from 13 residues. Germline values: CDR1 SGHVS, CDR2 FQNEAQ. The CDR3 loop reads CASRTTGNYGYTF. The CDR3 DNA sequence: TGTGCCAGCAGAACTACAGGGAACTATGGCTACACCTTC.

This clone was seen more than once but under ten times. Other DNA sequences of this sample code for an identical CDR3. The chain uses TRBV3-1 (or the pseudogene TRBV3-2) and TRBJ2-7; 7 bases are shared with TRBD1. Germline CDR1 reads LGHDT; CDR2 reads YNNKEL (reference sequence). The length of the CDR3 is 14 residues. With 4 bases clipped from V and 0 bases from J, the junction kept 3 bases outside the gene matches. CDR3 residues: CASSLQGTSYEQYF. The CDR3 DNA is TGTGCCAGCAGCCTACAGGGGACCTCCTACGAGCAGTACTTC.

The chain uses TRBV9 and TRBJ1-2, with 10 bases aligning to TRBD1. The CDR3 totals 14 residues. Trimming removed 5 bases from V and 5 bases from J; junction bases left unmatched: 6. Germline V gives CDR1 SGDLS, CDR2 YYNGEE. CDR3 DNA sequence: TGTGCCAGCAGTACCGGGACAGGGGTTTATGGCTACACCTTC. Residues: CASSTGTGVYGYTF.

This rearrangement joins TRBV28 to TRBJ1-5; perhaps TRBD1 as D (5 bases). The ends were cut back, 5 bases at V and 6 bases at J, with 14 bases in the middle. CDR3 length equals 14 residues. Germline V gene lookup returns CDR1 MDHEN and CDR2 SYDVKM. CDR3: CASSLNMGLQPQHF. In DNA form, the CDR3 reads TGTGCCAGCAGTCTAAACATGGGACTTCAGCCCCAGCATTTT. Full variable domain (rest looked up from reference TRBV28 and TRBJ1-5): DVKVTQSSRYLVKRTGEKVFLECVQDMDHENMFWYRQDPGLGLRLIYFSYDVKMKEKGDIPEGYSVSREKKERFSLILESASTNQTSMYLCASSLNMGLQPQHFGDGTRLSIL.

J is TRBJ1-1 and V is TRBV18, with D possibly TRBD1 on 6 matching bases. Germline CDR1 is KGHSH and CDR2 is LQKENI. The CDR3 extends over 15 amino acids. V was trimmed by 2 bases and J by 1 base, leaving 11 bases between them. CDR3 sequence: CASSPYQGQNTEAFF. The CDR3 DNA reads TGTGCCAGCTCACCATACCAGGGGCAGAACACTGAAGCTTTCTTT.